A selection of T cell receptor beta chains follows, all from one sample in a study of T-cell memory formation after mild COVID-19. TCRdb itself ran the 5' RACE reads through MiXCR, one entry per CDR3 protein. The sample carries roughly 100,000 distinct CDR3 sequences, about a sixth recorded once. Material for sequencing was PBMCs or a T cell subset sorted from them (not recorded which). The receptor set was obtained from an adult woman who had mild COVID-19 (a few samples of this study predate the infection). Cell type and time point are not known. The CDR3 runs from the conserved cysteine through the conserved F or W. The D gene is left open where the match is weak. Some rows have no size entry. The others give once, few or many, or a class for an expanded clone.

V,length,D,J,size,DNA,CDR3
TRBV7-6,16,TRBD2,TRBJ2-5,few,TGTGCCAGCAGCCGGACTAGCGGGGGGTCGCAAGAGACCCAGTACTTC,CASSRTSGGSQETQYF
TRBV7-6,13,.,TRBJ1-4,few,TGTGCCAGCAGCTTAGAACAGGACGGCCGGCTGTTTTTT,CASSLEQDGRLFF
TRBV20-1,17,.,TRBJ1-5,.,TGCAGTGCTAGATCCCCGGACGGGATATATAGCAATCAGCCCCAGCATTTT,CSARSPDGIYSNQPQHF
TRBV12-3/TRBV12-4,13,.,TRBJ2-4,.,TGTGCCAGCAGCACCGCCTTTCTAAACATTCAGTACTTC,CASSTAFLNIQYF
TRBV7-9,17,.,TRBJ1-4,.,TGTGCCAGCAGCTTCGGTAGGGACGACAGGTCGAAGGAAAAACTGTTTTTT,CASSFGRDDRSKEKLFF
TRBV7-9,15,TRBD1,TRBJ2-7,.,TGTGCCAGCAGCTTAGGCAGGGGGTTCTCCTACGAGCAGTACTTC,CASSLGRGFSYEQYF
TRBV9,15,.,TRBJ2-7,.,TGTGCCAGCAGCGGGACAGTTGCCTCTGGCTACGAGCAGTACTTC,CASSGTVASGYEQYF
TRBV12-3/TRBV12-4,15,TRBD1,TRBJ2-7,few,TGTGCCAGCAGTTTAACTGGGACAGGGGATTACGAGCAGTACTTC,CASSLTGTGDYEQYF
TRBV12-3/TRBV12-4,11,.,TRBJ2-7,few,TGTGCCAGCAGACTGACCTACGAGCAGTACTTC,CASRLTYEQYF
TRBV7-2,11,.,TRBJ1-1,.,TGTGCCAGCAGCTTACAGGGTCGAGCTTTCTTT,CASSLQGRAFF
TRBV5-1,14,.,TRBJ2-7,.,TGCGCCAGCAGCTTGGTGCTAGCTTCCTACGAGCAGTACTTC,CASSLVLASYEQYF
TRBV29-1,15,.,TRBJ1-1,.,TGCAGCGTTGAAAGGTGGACGGGGGTGAACACTGAAGCTTTCTTT,CSVERWTGVNTEAFF